The source of this TCR beta chain is a study of blood T cell repertoires in COVID-19 (dated by TCRdb to about 2020). Notes on the research overall: Samples from collaborators originated in the United States, Italy and Spain and spanned both the acute and convalescent phases of COVID-19. The prospective study material was composed of cDNA or gDNA derived from T cells, B-cell-depleted T cells, or PBMCs. Deeply sampled blood TCRbeta repertoires from subjects exposed to, actively infected with, or recovered from COVID-19 were included in the dataset. The repertoires were released in a freely available public database meant as a resource for research on the immune response to SARS-CoV-2. The samples were drawn from the first 160 participants of the ongoing ImmuneRACE study and from 1,254 subjects provided by 6 global collaborators. Nearly every sample came with metadata listing a de-identified subject ID, COVID-19 status, age in years and sex. Where available, HLA class I and class II types were taken from metadata supplied by the sample provider and were not determined by assay-based typing. The investigation overall reported the following: How much clinical and demographic metadata was included differed by source and by participant, and the metadata was provided uncurated.

Collaborating institutions collected whole blood in K2EDTA tubes following their own protocols. For TCRbeta analysis, collaborators shipped samples as frozen whole blood, isolated PBMCs, or DNA extracted from either of those sample types. TCRbeta CDR3 regions were amplified from genomic DNA using the immunoSEQ Assay, a bias-controlled multiplex PCR. Regarding the original processing steps: Nucleated cell counts per sample were estimated from amplification of reference gene primers within the assay. Sequence reads were collapsed and filtered to measure the absolute abundance of every unique TCRbeta CDR3 rearrangement. For each sample, productive Simpson clonality was calculated as the square root of Simpson's diversity index over productive rearrangements. The source is immuneACCESS, and TCRdb retained only in-frame sequences with V and J called. Part of the clones is not carried over; for the studies checked, unresolved V genes explain less than half of this, and the remainder is unexplained. That table gives V, J and clone size, and the DNA gave D and trimming. The sample yields more than 85,000 clones; roughly 89% were counted once. The top ten clonotypes cover 5.7% of the sample.

Notes on this clone: It lacks a known antigen. Within one base of it there is no much larger clone, and no base qualities were kept.

This sequence originates from a man in his 70s with acute or convalescent COVID-19. The sample consisted of peripheral blood.

The CDR3 loop reads CASRSGRSAGELFF. The DNA sequence reads TGTGCCAGCCGTAGCGGGAGGTCGGCCGGGGAGCTGTTTTTT. The V and J genes are TRBV6-5 and TRBJ2-2; 10 central nucleotides agree with TRBD2. Including cysteine and phenylalanine, the CDR3 has 14 amino acids. Only the CDR3 DNA is retained, 42 bases long and in frame from the first base. Clipping removes 8 bases from V and 6 bases from J, with 6 as the unmatched junction base count. CDR1 MNHEY and CDR2 SVGAGI were looked up in the germline V gene.